Sequencing of this T cell receptor (beta chain) was carried out in a study of blood T cell repertoires in COVID-19. Study in general: Samples of COVID-19 (acute and convalescent) were obtained from the United States, Italy and Spain.

Using immunoSEQ multiplex PCR, the repertoire was profiled, and TCRdb retains in-frame clones only, with some absent. The sample yields roughly 150,000 clones, roughly 84% seen once. Material for sequencing was PBMCs or T cells enriched from blood (not recorded which). This sequence originates from a woman aged 45-59 years who had recovered from COVID-19.

The CDR3 loop reads CASSPERGPYTEAFF. CDR3 nucleotide sequence: TGTGCCAGCTCACCAGAGCGGGGACCCTACACTGAAGCTTTCTTT. The chain joins TRBV18 to TRBJ1-1; D may be TRBD1 (5 bases). Trimming removed 2 bases at V and 3 bases at J, with 13 bases between. The CDR3 has 15 residues. From germline, CDR1 is KGHSH and CDR2 LQKENI.